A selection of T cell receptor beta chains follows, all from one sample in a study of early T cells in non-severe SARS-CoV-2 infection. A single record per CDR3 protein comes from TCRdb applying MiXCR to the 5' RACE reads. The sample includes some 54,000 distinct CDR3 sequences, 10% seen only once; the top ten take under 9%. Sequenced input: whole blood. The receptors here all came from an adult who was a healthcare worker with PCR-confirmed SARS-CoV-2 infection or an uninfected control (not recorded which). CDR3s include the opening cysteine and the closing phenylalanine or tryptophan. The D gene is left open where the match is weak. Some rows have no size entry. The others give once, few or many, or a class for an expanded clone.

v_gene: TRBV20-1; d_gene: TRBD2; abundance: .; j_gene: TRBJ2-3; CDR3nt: TGCAGTGCTAGTAGCGGGAGGGCAGATACGCAGTATTTT; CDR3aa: CSASSGRADTQYF
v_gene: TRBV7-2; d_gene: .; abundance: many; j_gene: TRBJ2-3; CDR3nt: TGTGCCAGCAGCTTAATGGGGGGCACAGATACGCAGTATTTT; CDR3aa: CASSLMGGTDTQYF
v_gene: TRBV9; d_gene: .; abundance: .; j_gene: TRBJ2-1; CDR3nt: TGTGCCAGCAGCGTAGGGTCACTCAATGAGCAGTTCTTC; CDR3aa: CASSVGSLNEQFF
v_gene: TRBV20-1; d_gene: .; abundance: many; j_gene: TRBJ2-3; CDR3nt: TGCAGTGCTAGGCCCCTTTACTTAATTACAGATACGCAGTATTTT; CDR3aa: CSARPLYLITDTQYF
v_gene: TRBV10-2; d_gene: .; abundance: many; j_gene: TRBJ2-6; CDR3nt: TGCGCCAGCAACGGGCTCTCTGGGGCCAACGTCCTGACTTTC; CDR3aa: CASNGLSGANVLTF
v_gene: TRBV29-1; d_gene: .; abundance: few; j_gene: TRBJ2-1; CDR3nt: TGCAGCGCCGCCGATAATCTAAACAATGAGCAGTTCTTC; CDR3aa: CSAADNLNNEQFF
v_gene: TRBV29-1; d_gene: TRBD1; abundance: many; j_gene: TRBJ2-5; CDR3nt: TGCAGCGTTGTCCCCGGACAGGCAACTTTCCAAGAGACCCAGTACTTC; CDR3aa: CSVVPGQATFQETQYF
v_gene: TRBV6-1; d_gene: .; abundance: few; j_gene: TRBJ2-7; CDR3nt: TGTGCCAGCACTTTCTTCAGGGAGCGCAACGAGCAGTACTTC; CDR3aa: CASTFFRERNEQYF
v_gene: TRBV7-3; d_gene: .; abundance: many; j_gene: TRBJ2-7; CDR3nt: TGTGCCAGCAGCTTAACGAGCTCCCACGAGCAGTACTTC; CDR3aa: CASSLTSSHEQYF
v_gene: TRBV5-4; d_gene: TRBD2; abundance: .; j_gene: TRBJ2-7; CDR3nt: TGTGCCAGCAGCACCGGACTAGCGAGTCCCTACGAGCAGTACTTC; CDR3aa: CASSTGLASPYEQYF
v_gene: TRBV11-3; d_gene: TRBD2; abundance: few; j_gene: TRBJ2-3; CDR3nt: TGTGCCAGTGCGCGGGAGGTTGGAGCAGATACGCAGTATTTT; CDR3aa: CASAREVGADTQYF
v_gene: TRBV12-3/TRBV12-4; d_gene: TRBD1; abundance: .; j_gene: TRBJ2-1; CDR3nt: TGTGCCAGCAGTTTTCCAGGGGGAGACAATGAGCAGTTCTTC; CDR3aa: CASSFPGGDNEQFF
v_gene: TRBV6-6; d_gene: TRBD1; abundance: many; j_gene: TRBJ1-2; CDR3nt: TGTGCCAGCAGTACACCCAACAGGGGGGATAACTATGGCTACACCTTC; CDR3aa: CASSTPNRGDNYGYTF
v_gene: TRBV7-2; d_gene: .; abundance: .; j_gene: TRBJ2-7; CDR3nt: TGTGCCAGCAGCTTAGGTCCCTCTTCCTACGAGCAGTACTTC; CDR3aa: CASSLGPSSYEQYF
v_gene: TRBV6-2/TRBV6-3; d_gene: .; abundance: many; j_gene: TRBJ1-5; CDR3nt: TGTGCCAGCAGGCCGGTCGCTGTGGGGGGGCTGAGTCAGCCCCAGCATTTT; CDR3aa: CASRPVAVGGLSQPQHF
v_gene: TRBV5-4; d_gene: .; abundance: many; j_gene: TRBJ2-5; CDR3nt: TGTGCCAGCAGCTCTCGGACAGATCCCGAGACCCAGTACTTC; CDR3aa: CASSSRTDPETQYF
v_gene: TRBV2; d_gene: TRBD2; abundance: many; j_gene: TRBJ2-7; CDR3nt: TGTGCCAGCAGTGATGTTCTAGCGGGAGTATCCTACGAGCAGTACTTC; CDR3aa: CASSDVLAGVSYEQYF
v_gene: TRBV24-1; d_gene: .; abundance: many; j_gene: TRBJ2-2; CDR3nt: TGTGCCACCAGTGATGGAGCGGGCCACACCGGGGAGCTGTTTTTT; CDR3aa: CATSDGAGHTGELFF
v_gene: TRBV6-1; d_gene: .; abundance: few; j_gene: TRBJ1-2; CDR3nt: TGTGCCAGCAGTGAACCAGGGCCAGGCTATGGCTACACCTTC; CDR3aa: CASSEPGPGYGYTF
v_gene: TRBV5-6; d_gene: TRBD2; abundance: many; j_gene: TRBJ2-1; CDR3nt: TGTGCCAGCAGCGGTAGCGGGAGGGCTTTGGGCAATGAGCAGTTCTTC; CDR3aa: CASSGSGRALGNEQFF
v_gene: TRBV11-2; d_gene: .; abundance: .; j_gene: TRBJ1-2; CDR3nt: TGTGCCAGCAGCTTAACTTCGAAGTACGGCTACACCTTC; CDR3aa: CASSLTSKYGYTF
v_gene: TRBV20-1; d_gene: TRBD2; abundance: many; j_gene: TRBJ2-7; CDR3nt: TGCAGTGCTCAGACTGGACTAGGCAGCGAGCAGTACTTC; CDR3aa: CSAQTGLGSEQYF
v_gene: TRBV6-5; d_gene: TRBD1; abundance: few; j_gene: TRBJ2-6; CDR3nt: TGTGCCAGCAGTAAGGGGACAGGAGTCTCTGGGGCCAACGTCCTGACTTTC; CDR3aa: CASSKGTGVSGANVLTF
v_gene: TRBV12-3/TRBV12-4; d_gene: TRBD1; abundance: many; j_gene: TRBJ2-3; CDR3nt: TGTGCCAGCAGTTTAGGACAGGGCTCGAGCACAGATACGCAGTATTTT; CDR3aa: CASSLGQGSSTDTQYF
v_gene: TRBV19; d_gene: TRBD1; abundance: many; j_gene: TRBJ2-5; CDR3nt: TGTGCCAGTACCCCTACCCACCAGGGGGAAGAAGAGACCCAGTACTTC; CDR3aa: CASTPTHQGEEETQYF
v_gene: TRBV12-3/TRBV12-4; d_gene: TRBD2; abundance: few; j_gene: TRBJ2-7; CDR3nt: TGTGCCAGCAGTCCTTGGACTAGCGGGACCGAGCAGTACTTC; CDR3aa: CASSPWTSGTEQYF
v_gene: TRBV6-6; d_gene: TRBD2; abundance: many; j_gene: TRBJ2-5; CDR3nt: TGTGCCAGTCAAAATCCGGGACTAGGGGAGACCCAGTACTTC; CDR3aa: CASQNPGLGETQYF
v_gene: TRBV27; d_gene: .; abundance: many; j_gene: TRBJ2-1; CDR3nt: TGTGCCAGCAGTCCCGGGGACCCCCACTACAATGAGCAGTTCTTC; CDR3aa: CASSPGDPHYNEQFF
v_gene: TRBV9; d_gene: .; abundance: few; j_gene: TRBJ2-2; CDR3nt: TGTGCCAGCAGCGTCCCTCGGGGGGAGCTGTTTTTT; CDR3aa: CASSVPRGELFF
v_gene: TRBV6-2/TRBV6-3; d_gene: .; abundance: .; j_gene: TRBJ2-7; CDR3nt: TGTGCCAGCAGGATTTACTACGAGCAGTACTTC; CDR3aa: CASRIYYEQYF
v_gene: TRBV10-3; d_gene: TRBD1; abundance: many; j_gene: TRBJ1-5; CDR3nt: TGTGCCATCACAGGGGGACAGGGGCAGCCCCAGCATTTT; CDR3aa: CAITGGQGQPQHF
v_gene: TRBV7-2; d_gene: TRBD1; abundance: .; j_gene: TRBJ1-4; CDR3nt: TGTGCCAGCAGCCTCCGGGACAGAAAAGAAAAACTGTTTTTT; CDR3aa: CASSLRDRKEKLFF
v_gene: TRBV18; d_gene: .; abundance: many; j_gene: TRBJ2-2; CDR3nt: TGTGCCAGCTCACCACCCACGGGGGTACTCACCGGGGAGCTGTTTTTT; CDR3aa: CASSPPTGVLTGELFF
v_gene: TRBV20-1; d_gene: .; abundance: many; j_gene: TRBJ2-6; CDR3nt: TGCAGTGCAACAGACAGGGGAGGGACCCACTCTGGGGCCAACGTCCTGACTTTC; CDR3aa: CSATDRGGTHSGANVLTF
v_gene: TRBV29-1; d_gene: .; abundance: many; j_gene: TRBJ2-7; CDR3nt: TGCAGCGTTGAAGATGTCTACGAGCAGTACTTC; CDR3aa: CSVEDVYEQYF
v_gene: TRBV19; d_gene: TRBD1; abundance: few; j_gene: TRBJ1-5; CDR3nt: TGTGCCAGTAGCACAGGGGGAATAGGACAGCCCCAGCATTTT; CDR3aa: CASSTGGIGQPQHF
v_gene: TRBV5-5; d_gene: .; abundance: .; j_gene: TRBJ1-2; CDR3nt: TGTGCCAGCAGCCTTCGGACAGATTCTGACTATGGCTACACCTTC; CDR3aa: CASSLRTDSDYGYTF
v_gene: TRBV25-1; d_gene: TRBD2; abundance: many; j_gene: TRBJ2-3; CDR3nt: TGTGCCAGCAGTGAGTTCGGCGGGAGGGTTACAGATACGCAGTATTTT; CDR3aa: CASSEFGGRVTDTQYF
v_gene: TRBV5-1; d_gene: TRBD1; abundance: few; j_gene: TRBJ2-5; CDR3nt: TGCGCCAGCAGTTTTACAGGGGGACGGGAGACCCAGTACTTC; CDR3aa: CASSFTGGRETQYF
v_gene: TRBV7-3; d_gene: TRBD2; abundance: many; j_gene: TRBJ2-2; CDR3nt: TGTGCCAGCAGCTTAACGATGACTAGCAACACCGGGGAGCTGTTTTTT; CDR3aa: CASSLTMTSNTGELFF
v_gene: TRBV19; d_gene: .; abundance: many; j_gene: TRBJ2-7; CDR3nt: TGTGCCAGTAGTATTAAACAGGGCCTCGAGCAGTACTTC; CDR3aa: CASSIKQGLEQYF
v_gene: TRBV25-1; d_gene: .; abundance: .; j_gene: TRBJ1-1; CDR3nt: TGTGCCAGCAGTGCGGATTTCGAAACCGCTGAAGCTTTCTTT; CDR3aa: CASSADFETAEAFF
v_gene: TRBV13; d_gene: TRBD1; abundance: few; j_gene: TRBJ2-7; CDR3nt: TGTGCCAGCAGCTCCTCCGAGGGGACAGGGGCGGGTGAGCAGTACTTC; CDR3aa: CASSSSEGTGAGEQYF
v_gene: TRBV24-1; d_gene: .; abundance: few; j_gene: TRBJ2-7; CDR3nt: TGTGCCTCCAAATCAATAGCTGACTTTGAGTACGAGCAGTACTTC; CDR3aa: CASKSIADFEYEQYF
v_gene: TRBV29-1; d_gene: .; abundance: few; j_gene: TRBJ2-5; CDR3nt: TGCAGCGTTGCCTCCCCAGAGACCCAGTACTTC; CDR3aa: CSVASPETQYF
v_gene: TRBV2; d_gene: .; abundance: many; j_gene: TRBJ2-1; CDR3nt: TGTGCCAGCAGTCCGGGGTACTTCAGCGGAGATGAGCAGTTCTTC; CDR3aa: CASSPGYFSGDEQFF
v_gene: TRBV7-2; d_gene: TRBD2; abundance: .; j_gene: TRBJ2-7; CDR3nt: TGTGCCAGCAGCTTAGAACTAGCGGATGCCTACGAGCAGTACTTC; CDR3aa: CASSLELADAYEQYF
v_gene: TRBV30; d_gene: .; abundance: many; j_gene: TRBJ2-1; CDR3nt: TGTGCCTGGAGTTGGAGGGAATTTAATGAGCAGTTCTTC; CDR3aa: CAWSWREFNEQFF
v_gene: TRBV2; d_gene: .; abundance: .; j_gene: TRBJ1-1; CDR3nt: TGTGCCAGCAGGGGCACTGAAGCTTTCTTT; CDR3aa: CASRGTEAFF
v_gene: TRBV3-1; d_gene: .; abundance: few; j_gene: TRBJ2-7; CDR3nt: TGTGCCAGCAGCCGCTTAGGGGGGTTCTACGAGCAGTACTTC; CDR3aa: CASSRLGGFYEQYF
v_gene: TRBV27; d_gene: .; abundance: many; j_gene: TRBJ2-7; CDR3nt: TGTGCCAGCAGTGGCACTACCTACGAGCAGTACTTC; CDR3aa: CASSGTTYEQYF
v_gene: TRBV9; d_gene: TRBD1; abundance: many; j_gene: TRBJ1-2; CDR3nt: TGTGCCAGCAGCGTAGGGACAGGGGTTACCCCCTCTGGTGGCTACACCTTC; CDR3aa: CASSVGTGVTPSGGYTF
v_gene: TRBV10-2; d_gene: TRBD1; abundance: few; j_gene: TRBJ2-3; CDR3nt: TGCGCCAGCAGTGAGCTTCGGACGGGACAGTGGACAGATACGCAGTATTTT; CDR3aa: CASSELRTGQWTDTQYF
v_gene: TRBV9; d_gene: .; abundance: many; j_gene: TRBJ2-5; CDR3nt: TGTGCCAGCAGCGTAGCGTGGGACGAACAAGAGACCCAGTACTTC; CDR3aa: CASSVAWDEQETQYF
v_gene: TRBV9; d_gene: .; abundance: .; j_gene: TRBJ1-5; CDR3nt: TGTGCCAGCAGCGTAGGGGGGAGCAATCAGCCCCAGCATTTT; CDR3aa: CASSVGGSNQPQHF